This T cell receptor (beta chain) was observed in a study of blood T cells in healthy people across ages (dated by TCRdb to between 2015 and 2017). About the full investigation: Template switching captured roughly one uniquely barcoded TCR beta cDNA molecule per two T cells in model experiments. Donors of different ages were randomly distributed across sequencing lanes to avoid experimental bias. Using the same blood draw, the study looked at two additional independent replicas of 1 million unique cDNA reads for two donors, one aged 18 to 29 and the other aged 80 or older. The study measured age-related changes in TCR beta repertoire diversity using deep sequencing normalized with unique cDNA molecular identifiers. The donors were split into four age groups: young (average about 15 years), middle-aged (more than 35), aged (around 67) and long-lived (about 82).

Library construction relied on 5' RACE. Sequencing relied on an Illumina HiSeq 2500. A second PCR of 7 to 11 cycles was run with a J-beta primer mix and a sample-barcoded 5' primer. Each TCR beta cDNA molecule received a unique molecular identifier from a template-switch 5' adaptor carrying 12 random nucleotides. Each sample yielded at least 3 million CDR3-containing paired-end reads. The Mint cDNA synthesis kit, primed by a TRBC-specific oligonucleotide, was used to synthesize first-strand cDNA from all RNA. Following uracil-DNA glycosylase treatment, all cDNA underwent a first 18-cycle PCR with the universal primers M1SS and BC2_uni_R. The authors' analysis ran thus. For normalization, 1 million high-quality reads, each with a distinct molecular identifier, were randomly selected from each sample. Instead of being binned into consensus sequences, reads that shared molecular identifiers were thrown out. MiTCR, set to a Q25 quality threshold and the strictest error-elimination algorithm, was used for CDR3 identification, clonotype clustering and error correction. A nonparametric unseen species model with Euler transformation was used to estimate lower-bound total TCR beta diversity. TCRdb ran its own pipeline on the public reads, namely fastp trimming at Q25 and MiXCR clone calling, and kept in-frame beta chains. Every entry covers one CDR3 protein and lists the most common genes and DNA from its rows. The V and J calls, along with clone size, are taken from TCRdb and not from the paper's own processing. In this sample the table shows fewer than 700,000 distinct CDR3 sequences, 40% to 50% of which occur a single time. Around 32% of the sample goes to the ten largest clones.

Systemically healthy Caucasian individuals from Russia, approximately 39 in total and aged about 6 to 90 years, were included as donors. About 10 milliliters of peripheral blood were drawn from each donor into EDTA-treated Vacutainer tubes. Ficoll-Paque density-gradient centrifugation was used to isolate PBMCs, with at least 6.5 million per sample. Trizol reagent was used to extract total RNA from PBMCs, with at least 5 micrograms per sample. The percentages of naive CD45RAhigh/CD27high T cells were determined by flow cytometry on a PBMC aliquot from every donor. CDR1 and CDR2 are drawn from the germline V gene: MNHEY, SVGEGT. At the junction V is shortened by 6 bases and J by 2 bases; bases outside the gene matches: 3. The CDR3 starts with the cysteine, ends with the phenylalanine, and has 15 residues. Left in the record is the CDR3 DNA by itself, 45 bases read in frame from the first base. Study-level results and caveats: Conclusive comparison of naive and antigen-experienced compartments was prevented by the profiling of bulk unsorted PBMCs. The long-lived group showed more naive CD4+ T cells, fewer expanded clones and increased TCR diversity than the aged group, suggesting age selection. Observed TCR beta diversity correlated strongly with the percentage of naive T cells measured by flow cytometry. As age increased, observed TCR beta diversity per million T cells dropped in a roughly linear way, and a significant reduction was already evident by age about 40. Estimates of total diversity from one million sequenced T cells were regarded as lower bounds and underestimates. Because the CMV infection status of the donors was unknown, age-related changes in expanded clonotypes may potentially have been confounded.

This clonotype was counted only a few times. This receptor's antigen is unknown. Per-nucleotide qualities are absent, and no much larger clonotype sits a single base away. The specimen was blood. This receptor chain uses TRBV6-2 or TRBV6-3 and TRBJ2-6; 8 of the junction bases match TRBD1. The TCR comes from a man older than 75 in good health. This receptor carries the CDR3 CASSRQGTGANVLTF. In nucleotide form, the sequence is TGTGCCAGCAGCCGACAGGGGACTGGGGCCAACGTCCTGACTTTC.